This entry lists 17 T cell receptor beta chains sequenced from one sample in a study of cytomegalovirus exposure and HLA in healthy donors. TCRdb's table, derived via immunoSEQ multiplex PCR, lists solely in-frame clones and lacks some. Of some 84,000 clones listed, roughly 88% are singletons. The sequenced sample was PBMCs. The receptors were gathered from a young man in good health and CMV-seronegative.

The genes are TRBV11-2 and TRBJ1-5; 7 bases line up with TRBD1. Looked up from germline, CDR1 is SGHAT and CDR2 is FQNNGV. The junction had 7 bases not matched to a gene; V was cut back by 5 bases and J by 3 bases. The CDR3 is made up of 15 amino acids. The CDR3 DNA reads TGTGCCAGCAGCGAAGACAGGGCGAACAATCAGCCCCAGCATTTT. It encodes CASSEDRANNQPQHF.

The DNA for the CDR3 is TGCAGCGTTGCCCCCCGCCTACAGGGTAACAACTACGAGCAGTACTTC. Its protein product is CSVAPRLQGNNYEQYF. The J gene is TRBJ2-7, the V gene TRBV29-1; D is perhaps TRBD1 (6 bases). The V gene lost 4 bases and the J gene lost 3 bases, with 22 bases spanning the gap. The CDR3 covers 16 residues. Germline V CDR1 and CDR2: SQVTM, ANQGSEA.

The chain carries TRBV2 and TRBJ2-6; 11 positions agree with TRBD1. This CDR3 has 18 amino acids. CDR1 and CDR2 from the germline V gene are SNHLY and FYNNEI. After removal of 5 bases from V and 0 bases from J, the junction contained 6 bases not matched to a gene. The CDR3 loop is CASSSGTGGFSGANVLTF. The CDR3 DNA is TGTGCCAGCAGTTCCGGGACAGGGGGGTTCTCTGGGGCCAACGTCCTGACTTTC. Full variable domain (missing parts from reference TRBV2 and TRBJ2-6): EPEVTQTPSHQVTQMGQEVILRCVPISNHLYFYWYRQILGQKVEFLVSFYNNEISEKSEIFDDQFSVERPDGSNFTLKIRSTKLEDSAMYFCASSSGTGGFSGANVLTFGAGSRLTVL.

The genes are TRBV28 and TRBJ1-1; D not resolved. Germline lookup yields CDR1 MDHEN and CDR2 SYDVKM. V shed 5 bases and J shed 10 bases, with 20 bases lying between them. The CDR3 is 14 residues long. CDR3 sequence reads: CASSIQAFPYRAFF. CDR3 DNA sequence: TGTGCCAGCAGTATTCAGGCGTTTCCTTATAGAGCTTTCTTT.

The chain is built from TRBV7-9 and TRBJ2-7; 10 nucleotides agree with TRBD1. The CDR3 length is 15 residues. CDR1 and CDR2 from the germline V gene are SEHNR and FQNEAQ (reference sequence). V shed 4 bases and J 3 bases; nucleotides not matched to a gene: 6. This CDR3 reads CASSSPGQGHYEQYF. The CDR3 coding sequence is TGTGCCAGCAGCTCACCGGGACAGGGGCACTACGAGCAGTACTTC.

The V call is TRBV7-9, the J call TRBJ2-7; 8 nucleotides match TRBD2. The V and J ends lost 5 bases and 2 bases, in that order; junction bases with no gene match: 8. CDR3 length: 15 amino acids. In germline, CDR1 is SEHNR, CDR2 FQNEAQ (reference sequence). CDR3 amino acids: CASSGGTRPTYEQYF. CDR3 DNA: TGTGCCAGCAGCGGCGGGACTAGGCCAACCTACGAGCAGTACTTC.

V usage is TRBV28 and J usage is TRBJ2-3, with TRBD1 as a possible D gene (6 bases). Trimming left V 8 bases short and J 0 bases short, with 18 bases between. The V gene's germline CDR1 is MDHEN and CDR2 SYDVKM. This CDR3 region has 16 residues. DNA of the CDR3: TGTGCCAGCTCCAATTTCGGACAGTCCAGCACAGATACGCAGTATTTT. It encodes CASSNFGQSSTDTQYF.

This chain links TRBV2 with TRBJ1-4; TRBD1 matches 7 bases. The CDR3 extends over 18 amino acids. Germline assignment: CDR1 SNHLY and CDR2 FYNNEI. Trimming cost V 5 bases and J 0 bases; bases outside gene matches: 12. CDR3 in DNA: TGTGCCAGCAGTAAGAGGACAGGTTCCGTTACAACTAATGAAAAACTGTTTTTT. Translated: CASSKRTGSVTTNEKLFF.

The rearrangement joins TRBV15 to TRBJ2-7; 12 nucleotides match TRBD2. The germline V gene has CDR1 LNHNV and CDR2 YYDKDF (reference sequence). This CDR3 spans 15 amino acids. Trimming removed 4 bases from V and 4 bases from J; junction bases left unmatched: 5. The DNA of the CDR3 is TGTGCCACCAGCACCCGGACTAGCGGGACGTACGAGCAGTACTTC. Residues: CATSTRTSGTYEQYF.

CDR3 nucleotides: TGTGCCAGCGAATTCTCGGGGGGCAACTCCTACGAGCAGTACTTC. As protein: CASEFSGGNSYEQYF. The genes are TRBV28 and TRBJ2-7; D is possibly TRBD2 (7 bases). This CDR3 has 15 amino acids. The germline V gene encodes CDR1 MDHEN and CDR2 SYDVKM. V was clipped by 8 bases and J by 0 bases, with 17 bases between them.

The chain carries TRBV18 and TRBJ1-2, with D hard to call. Germline loops: CDR1 KGHSH, CDR2 LQKENI. This CDR3 spans 14 amino acids. The V end lost 2 bases, the J end lost 2 bases, and 9 bases lay between the germline ends. CDR3 region: CASSPTAVNYGYTF. The CDR3 coding sequence is TGTGCCAGCTCACCAACCGCGGTGAACTATGGCTACACCTTC.

This chain uses TRBV9 with TRBJ2-3; tentative D call: TRBD2 (6 bases). Germline V gives CDR1 SGDLS, CDR2 YYNGEE. Trimming took 10 bases from V and 4 from J, leaving 16 bases between them. The CDR3 contains 13 residues. This chain's CDR3 is CAPTRGTSDTQYF. CDR3 in DNA: TGTGCCCCAACCCGAGGGACTTCAGATACGCAGTATTTT.

The chain has TRBV28 and TRBJ2-7, with 11 bases lining up with TRBD1. V gave up 7 bases and J gave up 3 bases; unmatched junction bases: 14. The CDR3 is 17 residues long. Germline CDR1 MDHEN, CDR2 SYDVKM. This CDR3 reads CASTPDRGLGKVYEQYF. The DNA for the CDR3 is TGTGCCAGCACCCCGGACAGGGGGCTAGGGAAGGTCTACGAGCAGTACTTC.

This rearrangement joins TRBV7-8 to TRBJ2-1; D might be TRBD1 (7 bases). CDR3 length equals 15 residues. The germline V gene has CDR1 SGHVS and CDR2 FQNEAQ. Trimming removed 5 bases at V and 4 bases at J, with 15 bases between. Here the CDR3 reads CASSTSGGLYNEQFF. The DNA of the CDR3 is TGTGCCAGCAGCACCTCAGGGGGGCTATACAATGAGCAGTTCTTC.

V and J are TRBV28 and TRBJ1-1; D is ambiguous. CDR3 size: 16 residues. With 3 bases removed from V and 1 base from J, the gap between germline ends came to 15 bases. Germline loops: CDR1 MDHEN, CDR2 SYDVKM. The CDR3: CASSFHGRVGNTEAFF. In nucleotides, the CDR3 is TGTGCCAGCAGTTTCCACGGGAGGGTAGGGAACACTGAAGCTTTCTTT. The complete variable domain, with remaining parts taken from reference TRBV28 and TRBJ1-1, reads DVKVTQSSRYLVKRTGEKVFLECVQDMDHENMFWYRQDPGLGLRLIYFSYDVKMKEKGDIPEGYSVSREKKERFSLILESASTNQTSMYLCASSFHGRVGNTEAFFGQGTRLTVV.

The chain uses TRBV11-2 and TRBJ1-2, with D uncertain. The CDR3 consists of 14 residues. Looked up from germline, CDR1 is SGHAT and CDR2 is FQNNGV. V shed 0 bases and J shed 7 bases, with 12 bases lying between them. The CDR3 here is CASSLEGRAGGYTF. In nucleotides, the CDR3 is TGTGCCAGCAGCTTAGAAGGTCGGGCGGGTGGCTACACCTTC.

The chain employs TRBV5-1 and TRBJ2-5, with 8 nucleotides matching TRBD1. The CDR3 consists of 14 residues. Germline V lookup: CDR1 SGHRS, CDR2 YFSETQ. V dropped 7 bases and J dropped 5; count of bases not matched to a gene: 10. Here the CDR3 DNA reads TGCGCCAGCTTTGAAGGACAGGGTGTGGAGACCCAGTACTTC. This sequence encodes CASFEGQGVETQYF.